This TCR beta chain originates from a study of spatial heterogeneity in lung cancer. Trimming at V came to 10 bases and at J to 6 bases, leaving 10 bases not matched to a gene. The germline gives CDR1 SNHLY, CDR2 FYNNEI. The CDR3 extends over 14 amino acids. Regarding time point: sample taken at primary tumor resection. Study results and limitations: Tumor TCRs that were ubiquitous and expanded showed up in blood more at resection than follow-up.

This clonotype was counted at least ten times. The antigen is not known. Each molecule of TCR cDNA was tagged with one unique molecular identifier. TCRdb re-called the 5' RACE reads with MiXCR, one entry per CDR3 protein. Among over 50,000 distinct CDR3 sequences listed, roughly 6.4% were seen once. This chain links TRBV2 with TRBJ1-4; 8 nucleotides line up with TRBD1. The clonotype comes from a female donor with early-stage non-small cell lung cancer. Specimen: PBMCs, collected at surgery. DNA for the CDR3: TGTGCCACCACCCCGGCAGGGGGCTATGAAAAACTGTTTTTT. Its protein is CATTPAGGYEKLFF.